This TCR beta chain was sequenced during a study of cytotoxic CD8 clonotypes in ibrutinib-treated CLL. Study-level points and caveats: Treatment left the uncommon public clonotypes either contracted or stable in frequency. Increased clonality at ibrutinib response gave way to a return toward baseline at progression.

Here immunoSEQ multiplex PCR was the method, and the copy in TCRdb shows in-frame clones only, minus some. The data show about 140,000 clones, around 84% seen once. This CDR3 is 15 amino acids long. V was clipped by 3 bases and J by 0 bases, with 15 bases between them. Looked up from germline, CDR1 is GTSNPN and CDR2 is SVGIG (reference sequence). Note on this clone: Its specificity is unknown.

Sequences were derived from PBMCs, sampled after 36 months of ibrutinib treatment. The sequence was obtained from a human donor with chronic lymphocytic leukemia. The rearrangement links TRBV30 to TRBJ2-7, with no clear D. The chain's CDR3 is CAWRDLPFSSYEQYF. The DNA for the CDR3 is TGTGCCTGGAGAGACTTACCCTTCAGCTCCTACGAGCAGTACTTC.